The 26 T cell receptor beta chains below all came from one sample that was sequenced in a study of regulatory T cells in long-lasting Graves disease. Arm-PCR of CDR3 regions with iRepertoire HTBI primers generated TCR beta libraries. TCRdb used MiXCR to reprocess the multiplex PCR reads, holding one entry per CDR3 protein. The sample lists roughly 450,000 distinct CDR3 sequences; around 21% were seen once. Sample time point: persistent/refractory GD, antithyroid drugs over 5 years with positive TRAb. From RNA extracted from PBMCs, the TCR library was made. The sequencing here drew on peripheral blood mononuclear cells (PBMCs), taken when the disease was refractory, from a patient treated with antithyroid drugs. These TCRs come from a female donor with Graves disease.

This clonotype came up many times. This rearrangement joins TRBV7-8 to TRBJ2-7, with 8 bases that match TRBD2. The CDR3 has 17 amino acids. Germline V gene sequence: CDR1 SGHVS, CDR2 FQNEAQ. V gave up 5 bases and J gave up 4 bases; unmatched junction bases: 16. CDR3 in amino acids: CASSQTTGGLGLYEQYF. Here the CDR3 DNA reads TGTGCCAGCAGCCAGACGACGGGGGGGTTGGGACTTTACGAGCAGTACTTC.

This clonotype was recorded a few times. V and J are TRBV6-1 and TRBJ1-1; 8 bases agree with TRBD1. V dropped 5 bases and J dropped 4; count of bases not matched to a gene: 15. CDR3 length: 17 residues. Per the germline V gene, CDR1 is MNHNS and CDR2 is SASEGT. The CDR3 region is CASSHPRQGKGSTEAFF. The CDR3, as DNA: TGTGCCAGCAGTCACCCCCGACAGGGGAAGGGGAGCACTGAAGCTTTCTTT.

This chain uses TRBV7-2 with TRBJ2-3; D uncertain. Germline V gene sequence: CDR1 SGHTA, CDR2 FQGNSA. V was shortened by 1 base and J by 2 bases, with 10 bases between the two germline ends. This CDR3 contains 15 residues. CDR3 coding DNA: TGTGCCAGCAGCTTAGTAGGGTTAAACACAGATACGCAGTATTTT. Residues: CASSLVGLNTDTQYF.

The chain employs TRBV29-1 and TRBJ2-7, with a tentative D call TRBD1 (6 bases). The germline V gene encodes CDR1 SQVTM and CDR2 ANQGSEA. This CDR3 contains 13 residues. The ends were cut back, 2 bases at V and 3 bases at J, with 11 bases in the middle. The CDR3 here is CSVERQDRYEQYF. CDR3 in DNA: TGCAGCGTTGAAAGACAGGACCGCTACGAGCAGTACTTC.

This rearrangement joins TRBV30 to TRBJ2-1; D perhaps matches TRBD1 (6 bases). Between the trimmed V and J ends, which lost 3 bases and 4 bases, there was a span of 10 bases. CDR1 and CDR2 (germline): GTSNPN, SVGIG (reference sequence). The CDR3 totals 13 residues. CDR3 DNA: TGTGCCTGGAGGGACAGTCCATACAATGAGCAGTTCTTC. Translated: CAWRDSPYNEQFF.

CDR3: CASSYGTMNTEAFF. CDR3 bases: TGTGCCAGCAGTTACGGAACAATGAACACTGAAGCTTTCTTT. The chain combines TRBV6-2 or TRBV6-3 with TRBJ1-1; D is ambiguous. This CDR3 region has 14 residues. Germline V gene lookup returns CDR1 MNHEY and CDR2 SVGEGT. V shed 2 bases and J shed 0 bases, with 7 bases lying between them.

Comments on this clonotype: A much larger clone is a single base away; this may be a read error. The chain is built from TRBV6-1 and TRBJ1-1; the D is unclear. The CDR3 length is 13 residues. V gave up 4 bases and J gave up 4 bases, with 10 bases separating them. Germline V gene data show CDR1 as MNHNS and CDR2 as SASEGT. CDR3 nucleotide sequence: TGTGCCAGCAGTGGGGGAATGAGCACTGAAGCTTTCTTT. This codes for CASSGGMSTEAFF.

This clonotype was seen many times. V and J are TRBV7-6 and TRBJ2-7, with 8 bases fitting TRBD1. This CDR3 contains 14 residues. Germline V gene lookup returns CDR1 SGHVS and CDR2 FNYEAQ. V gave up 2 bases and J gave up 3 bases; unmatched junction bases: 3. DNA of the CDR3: TGTGCCAGCAGCTTAATCGGACAGGGCTACGAGCAGTACTTC. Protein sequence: CASSLIGQGYEQYF.

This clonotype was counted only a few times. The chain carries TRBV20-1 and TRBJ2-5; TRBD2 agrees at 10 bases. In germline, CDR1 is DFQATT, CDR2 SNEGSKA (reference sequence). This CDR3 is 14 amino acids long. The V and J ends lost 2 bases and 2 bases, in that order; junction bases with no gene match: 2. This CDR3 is CSARSGRAQETQYF. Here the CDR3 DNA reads TGCAGTGCTAGAAGCGGGAGGGCTCAAGAGACCCAGTACTTC.

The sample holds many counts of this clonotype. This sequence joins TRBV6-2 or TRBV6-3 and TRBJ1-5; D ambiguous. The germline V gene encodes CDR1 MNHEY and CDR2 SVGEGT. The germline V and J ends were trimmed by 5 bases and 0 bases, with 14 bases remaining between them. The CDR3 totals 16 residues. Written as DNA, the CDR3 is TGTGCCAGCAGTCTGACATTTGACGTTAGCAATCAGCCCCAGCATTTT. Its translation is CASSLTFDVSNQPQHF.

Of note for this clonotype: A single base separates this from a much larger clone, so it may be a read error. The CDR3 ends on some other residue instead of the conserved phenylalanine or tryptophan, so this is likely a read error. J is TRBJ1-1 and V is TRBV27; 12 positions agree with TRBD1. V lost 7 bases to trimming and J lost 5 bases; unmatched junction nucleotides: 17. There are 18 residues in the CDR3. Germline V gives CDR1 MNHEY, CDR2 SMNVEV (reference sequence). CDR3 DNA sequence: TGTGCCAGCATCCCCGCCGGGACAGGGGGCGGGTCGCAAACTGAAGCTTTCTTA. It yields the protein CASIPAGTGGGSQTEAFL.

DNA of the CDR3: TGTGCCAGCAGCTTAGACTCCTACCCCCCGGGCCCACAAGACGAGCAGTACTTC. As protein: CASSLDSYPPGPQDEQYF. The chain combines TRBV7-2 with TRBJ2-7; no reliable D call. V was clipped by 1 base and J by 5 bases, with 24 bases between them. The CDR3 has 18 residues. Germline CDR1 reads SGHTA; CDR2 reads FQGNSA.

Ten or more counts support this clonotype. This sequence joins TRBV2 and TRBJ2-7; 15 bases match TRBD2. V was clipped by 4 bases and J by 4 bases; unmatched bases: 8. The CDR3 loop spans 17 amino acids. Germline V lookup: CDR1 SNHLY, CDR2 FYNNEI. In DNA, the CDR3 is TGTGCCAGCAGTGGGACTAGCGGGAGGGCCAAACGTTACGAGCAGTACTTC. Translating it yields CASSGTSGRAKRYEQYF.

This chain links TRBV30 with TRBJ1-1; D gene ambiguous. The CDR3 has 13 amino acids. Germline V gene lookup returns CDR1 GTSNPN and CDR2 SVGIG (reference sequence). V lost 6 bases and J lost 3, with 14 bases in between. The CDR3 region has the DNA TGTGCCTGCGACCCGCCAGGCTACACTGAAGCTTTCTTT. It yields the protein CACDPPGYTEAFF.

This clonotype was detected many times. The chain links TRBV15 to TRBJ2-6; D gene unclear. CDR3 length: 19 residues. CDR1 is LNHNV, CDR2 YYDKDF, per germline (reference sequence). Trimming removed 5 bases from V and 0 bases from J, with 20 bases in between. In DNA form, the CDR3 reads TGTGCCACCAGCTACCTCGCGCCAAGATACAACTCTGGGGCCAACGTCCTGACTTTC. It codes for CATSYLAPRYNSGANVLTF.

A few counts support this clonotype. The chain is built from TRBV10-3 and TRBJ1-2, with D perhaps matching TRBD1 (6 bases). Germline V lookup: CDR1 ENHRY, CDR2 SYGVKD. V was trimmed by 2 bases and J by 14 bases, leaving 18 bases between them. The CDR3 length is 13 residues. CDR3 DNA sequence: TGTGCCATCAGTGAGAGCGGGGGGCCGGGGAAGACCTTC. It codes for CAISESGGPGKTF.

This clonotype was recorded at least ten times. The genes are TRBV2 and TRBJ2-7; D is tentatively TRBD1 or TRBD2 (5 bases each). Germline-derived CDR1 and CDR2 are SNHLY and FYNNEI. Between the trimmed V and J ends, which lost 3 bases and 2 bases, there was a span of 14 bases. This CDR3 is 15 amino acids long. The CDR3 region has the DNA TGTGCCAGCAGTGAGGGGACGGAGGCCACCTACGAGCAGTACTTC. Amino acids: CASSEGTEATYEQYF.

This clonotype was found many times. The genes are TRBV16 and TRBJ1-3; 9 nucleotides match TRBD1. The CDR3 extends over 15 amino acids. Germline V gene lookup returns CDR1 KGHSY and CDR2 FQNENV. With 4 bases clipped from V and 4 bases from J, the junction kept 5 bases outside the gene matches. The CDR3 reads CASSPRTGEGNTIYF. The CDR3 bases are TGTGCCAGCAGCCCTCGGACAGGGGAAGGAAACACCATATATTTT.

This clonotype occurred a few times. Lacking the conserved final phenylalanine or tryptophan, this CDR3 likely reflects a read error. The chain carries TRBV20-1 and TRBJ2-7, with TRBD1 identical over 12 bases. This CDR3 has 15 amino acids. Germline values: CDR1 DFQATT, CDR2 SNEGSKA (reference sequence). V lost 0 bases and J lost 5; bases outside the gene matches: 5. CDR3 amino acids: CSARDQGTGGDEQYL. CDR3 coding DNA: TGCAGTGCTAGAGATCAGGGGACAGGGGGCGACGAGCAGTACCTC.

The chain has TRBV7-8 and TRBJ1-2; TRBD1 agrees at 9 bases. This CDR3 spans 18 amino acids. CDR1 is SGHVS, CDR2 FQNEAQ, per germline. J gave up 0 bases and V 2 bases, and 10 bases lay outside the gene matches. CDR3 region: CASSLMGTGTQANYGYTF. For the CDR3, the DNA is TGTGCCAGCAGCTTAATGGGGACAGGGACCCAAGCTAACTATGGCTACACCTTC.

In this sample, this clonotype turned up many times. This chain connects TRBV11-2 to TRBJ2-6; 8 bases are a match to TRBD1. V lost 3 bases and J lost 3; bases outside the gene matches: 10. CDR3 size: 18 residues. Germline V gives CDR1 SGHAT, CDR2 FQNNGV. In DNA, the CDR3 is TGTGCCAGCAGCTTCCCTATGGACAGGGCGCATGGGGCCAACGTCCTGACTTTC. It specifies CASSFPMDRAHGANVLTF.

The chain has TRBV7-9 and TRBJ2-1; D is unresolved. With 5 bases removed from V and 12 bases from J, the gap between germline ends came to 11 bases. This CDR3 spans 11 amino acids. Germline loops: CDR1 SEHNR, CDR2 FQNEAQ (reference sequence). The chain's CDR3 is CASSPFHGQFF. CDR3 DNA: TGTGCCAGCAGCCCCTTCCATGGGCAGTTCTTC.

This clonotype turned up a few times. The DNA for the CDR3 is TGTGCCTGGAGCCGTAGACAGGGGGGCGGGGAGCTGTTTTTT. Its protein product is CAWSRRQGGGELFF. The V and J genes are TRBV30 and TRBJ2-2; 9 bases match TRBD1. CDR3 length: 14 amino acids. The V gene end was trimmed by 3 bases and the J gene end by 7 bases; junction bases not matched to a gene: 6. CDR1 and CDR2 (germline): GTSNPN, SVGIG (reference sequence).

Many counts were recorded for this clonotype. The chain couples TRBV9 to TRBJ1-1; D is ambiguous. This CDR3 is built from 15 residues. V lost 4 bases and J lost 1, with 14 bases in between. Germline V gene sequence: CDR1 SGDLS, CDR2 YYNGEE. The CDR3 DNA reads TGTGCCAGCAGCTTGGGCACTTTGGGGAACACTGAAGCTTTCTTT. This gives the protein CASSLGTLGNTEAFF.

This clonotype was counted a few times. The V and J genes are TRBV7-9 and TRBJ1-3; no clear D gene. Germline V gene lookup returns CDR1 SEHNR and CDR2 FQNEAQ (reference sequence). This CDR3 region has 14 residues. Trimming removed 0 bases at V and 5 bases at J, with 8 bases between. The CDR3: CASSLAQARNTIYF. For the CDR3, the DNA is TGTGCCAGCAGCTTAGCGCAAGCCAGAAACACCATATATTTT. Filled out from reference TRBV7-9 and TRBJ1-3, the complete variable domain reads DTGVSQNPRHKITKRGQNVTFRCDPISEHNRLYWYRQTLGQGPEFLTYFQNEAQLEKSRLLSDRFSAERPKGSFSTLEIQRTEQGDSAMYLCASSLAQARNTIYFGEGSWLTVV.

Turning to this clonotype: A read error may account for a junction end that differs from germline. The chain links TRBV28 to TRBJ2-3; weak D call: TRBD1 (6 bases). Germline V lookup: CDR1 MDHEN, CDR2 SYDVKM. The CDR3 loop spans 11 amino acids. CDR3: CAGGRTDTQYF. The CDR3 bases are TGTGCCGGGGGCCGCACTGATACGCAGTATTTT.